These 29 T cell receptor beta chains were sequenced from one sample in a study of T-cell reconstitution after alpha-beta-depleted transplantation in children. Preparation of the TCRbeta library involved a method that used unique molecular identifiers. TCRdb processed the PCR reads anew with MiXCR; each CDR3 protein has one entry. The repertoire holds 200,000 to 250,000 distinct CDR3 sequences, with approximately 10% as singletons. The starting material was PBMCs, obtained before TCRalphabeta/CD19-depleted stem cell transplant. The receptors here all came from a child younger than two with acute myeloid leukemia, due to receive a stem cell transplant.

This clonotype came up many times. V and J are TRBV7-9 and TRBJ2-7; 9 bases are a match to TRBD1. CDR1 and CDR2 (germline): SEHNR, FQNEAQ (reference sequence). The CDR3 length is 14 residues. V shed 4 bases and J 6 bases; nucleotides not matched to a gene: 7. CDR3 region: CASSSGTGLTEQYF. CDR3 in DNA: TGTGCCAGCAGCTCGGGGACAGGGCTCACCGAGCAGTACTTC. The full variable domain, rest sourced from reference TRBV7-9 and TRBJ2-7, is DTGVSQNPRHKITKRGQNVTFRCDPISEHNRLYWYRQTLGQGPEFLTYFQNEAQLEKSRLLSDRFSAERPKGSFSTLEIQRTEQGDSAMYLCASSSGTGLTEQYFGPGTRLTVT.

This clonotype was recorded at least ten times. The chain joins TRBV5-1 to TRBJ2-1, with TRBD1 as a possible D gene (5 bases). The CDR3 consists of 12 residues. Trimming left V 4 bases short and J 6 bases short, with 8 bases between. The germline CDR1 and CDR2 sequences are SGHRS and YFSETQ. This CDR3 is CASSDRINEQFF. Here the CDR3 DNA reads TGCGCCAGCAGCGACAGAATCAATGAGCAGTTCTTC.

There are many counts of this clonotype. The chain recombines TRBV10-3 with TRBJ1-1; D unresolved. This CDR3 contains 11 residues. V shed 10 bases and J shed 0 bases, with 6 bases lying between them. The germline V gene has CDR1 ENHRY and CDR2 SYGVKD. CDR3 protein: CATTLNTEAFF. CDR3 DNA sequence: TGTGCCACGACACTGAACACTGAAGCTTTCTTT.

V and J are TRBV5-1 and TRBJ2-7, with a possible D match to TRBD2 (5 bases). The CDR3 length is 15 residues. V gave up 0 bases and J gave up 1 base, with 11 bases separating them. CDR1 is SGHRS and CDR2 is YFSETQ in the germline V gene. The CDR3 is CASSLGPSGSYEQYF. CDR3 sequence (DNA): TGCGCCAGCAGCTTGGGACCAAGCGGATCCTACGAGCAGTACTTC.

The table lists this clonotype with many counts. This chain uses TRBV4-3 with TRBJ1-5; D remains unclear. Germline lookup yields CDR1 LGHNA and CDR2 YSLEER. The V end was cut by 0 bases, the J end by 3 bases, with 6 bases between. The CDR3 extends over 14 amino acids. The CDR3 DNA is TGCGCCAGCAGCCAAGACTCAGTCAATCAGCCCCAGCATTTT. As protein: CASSQDSVNQPQHF.

This clonotype was counted at least ten times. The chain has TRBV7-2 and TRBJ1-2, with D perhaps matching TRBD1 (6 bases). Trimming shortened V by 1 base and J by 4 bases, and 10 bases separated the two germline ends. Germline V lookup: CDR1 SGHTA, CDR2 FQGNSA. The CDR3 runs to 14 residues. The CDR3: CASSLVRDTYGYTF. In DNA form, the CDR3 reads TGTGCCAGCAGCTTAGTCCGGGACACCTATGGCTACACCTTC.

This clonotype was seen repeatedly, ten times or more. The rearrangement uses TRBV10-3 and TRBJ1-5; no firm D call. The CDR3 contains 14 residues. Germline-derived CDR1 and CDR2 are ENHRY and SYGVKD. V was shortened by 5 bases and J by 9 bases, with 17 bases between the two germline ends. Written as DNA, the CDR3 is TGTGCCATCAGTCCGGACCCGACGTCTTCGCCCCAGCATTTT. It translates to CAISPDPTSSPQHF.

This clonotype showed up many times. J is TRBJ1-1 and V is TRBV5-5, with D possibly matching TRBD1 (6 bases). There are 15 residues in the CDR3. V was trimmed by 1 base and J by 0 bases, leaving 10 bases between them. Germline CDR1 reads SGHKS; CDR2 reads YYEKEE (reference sequence). The CDR3 sequence: CASSLTGLMNTEAFF. CDR3 nucleotide sequence: TGTGCCAGCAGCTTGACAGGGCTAATGAACACTGAAGCTTTCTTT.

The sample holds many counts of this clonotype. This chain links TRBV24-1 with TRBJ2-6, with D maybe TRBD2 (5 bases). CDR1 and CDR2 (germline): KGHDR, SFDVKD. The CDR3 length is 15 residues. Trimming removed 5 bases at V and 1 base at J, with 8 bases between. The chain's CDR3 is CATSGGKSGANVLTF. The CDR3 DNA is TGTGCCACCAGTGGAGGGAAATCTGGGGCCAACGTCCTGACTTTC.

This clonotype was observed many times. This chain links TRBV6-5 with TRBJ2-5; no clear D. V lost 4 bases and J lost 5, with 11 bases in between. CDR3 size: 13 residues. From germline, CDR1 is MNHEY and CDR2 SVGAGI. CDR3 bases: TGTGCCAGCAGTTCGCCAGGTGGGGAGACCCAGTACTTC. It encodes CASSSPGGETQYF.

The table lists this clonotype with a few counts. For the CDR3, the DNA is TGCAGCGTCGGGAACAGTGGGGGGGAGACCCAGTACTTC. This gives the protein CSVGNSGGETQYF. The J gene is TRBJ2-5, the V gene TRBV29-1; a weak D match, TRBD2 (6 bases). The CDR3 length is 13 residues. Germline lookup yields CDR1 SQVTM and CDR2 ANQGSEA. The V end was cut by 6 bases, the J end by 5 bases, with 16 bases between.

The chain uses TRBV29-1 and TRBJ1-2; perhaps TRBD1 as D (6 bases). The germline CDR1 and CDR2 sequences are SQVTM and ANQGSEA. CDR3 length: 13 residues. V lost 5 bases and J 2 bases, leaving 12 bases between the germline ends. In DNA, the CDR3 is TGCAGCGTTCGGCCTACAGGGAACTATGGCTACACCTTC. It is translated as CSVRPTGNYGYTF.

A few counts support this clonotype. This chain links TRBV2 with TRBJ2-1; TRBD1 matches 7 bases. This CDR3 is built from 14 residues. The ends lost 3 bases at V and 2 bases at J; junction bases unmatched: 1. Germline CDR1 and CDR2: SNHLY and FYNNEI. The CDR3, as DNA: TGTGCCAGCAGTGAGAGGGGGCCCTACAATGAGCAGTTCTTC. Translation: CASSERGPYNEQFF.

The chain has TRBV12-3 or TRBV12-4 and TRBJ2-5; D perhaps matches TRBD2 (5 bases). Trimming stripped 5 bases from V and 4 bases from J, with 20 bases between. The CDR3 is made up of 16 amino acids. The CDR3 region has the DNA TGTGCCAGCAGTCCCGCTCGGGGTCCGAAAGCAGAGACCCAGTACTTC. It encodes CASSPARGPKAETQYF.

This clonotype came up many times. The V gene is TRBV4-2, the J gene TRBJ2-7; possibly TRBD2 for D (5 bases). CDR1 and CDR2 (germline): LGHNA, YNFKEQ. CDR3 size: 13 residues. V gave up 0 bases and J gave up 6 bases, with 9 bases separating them. Here the CDR3 DNA reads TGTGCCAGCAGCCAAGATCCTAGCCGCGAGCAGTACTTC. This codes for CASSQDPSREQYF.

This clonotype showed up many times. This chain connects TRBV20-1 to TRBJ2-3, with 10 bases identical to TRBD1. The CDR3 extends over 14 amino acids. The J segment lost 2 bases and the V segment lost 5 bases, leaving 4 bases of the junction unmatched. CDR1 is DFQATT and CDR2 is SNEGSKA in the germline V gene (reference sequence). The CDR3 coding sequence is TGCAGTGCTTCGACAGGGGGCCCCACAGATACGCAGTATTTT. This sequence encodes CSASTGGPTDTQYF.

This clonotype showed up many times. This chain connects TRBV6-2 or TRBV6-3 to TRBJ2-1, with 7 bases fitting TRBD2. Germline V CDR1 and CDR2: MNHEY, SVGEGT. J gave up 3 bases and V 8 bases, and 10 bases lay outside the gene matches. CDR3 length equals 15 residues. The CDR3 nucleotides are TGTGCCAGCTCGAGAGGCGGGAGTGTCTACAATGAGCAGTTCTTC. Its translation: CASSRGGSVYNEQFF.

This clonotype was recorded a few times. The V gene is TRBV15, the J gene TRBJ2-7, with 7 bases lining up with TRBD1. The CDR3 totals 16 residues. V lost 8 bases and J lost 0; bases outside the gene matches: 13. Germline CDR1 and CDR2: LNHNV and YYDKDF (reference sequence). This CDR3 reads CATAQTTGQTSYEQYF. DNA of the CDR3: TGTGCCACCGCACAAACTACGGGACAGACCTCCTACGAGCAGTACTTC.

This clonotype was found many times. V usage is TRBV7-9 and J usage is TRBJ1-5, with D possibly TRBD1 on 5 matching bases. V shed 1 base and J shed 4 bases, with 14 bases lying between them. Germline V gives CDR1 SEHNR, CDR2 FQNEAQ (reference sequence). The CDR3 is made up of 16 amino acids. The CDR3 nucleotides are TGTGCCAGCAGCTTAGACGCAGGGAGAAATAATCAGCCCCAGCATTTT. Its protein product is CASSLDAGRNNQPQHF.

This clonotype was counted ten times or more. The chain joins TRBV5-5 to TRBJ2-3, with D uncertain. The CDR3 runs 13 residues. CDR1 is SGHKS and CDR2 is YYEKEE in the germline V gene (reference sequence). The V end was cut by 4 bases, the J end by 2 bases, with 8 bases between. CDR3 nucleotide sequence: TGTGCCAGCAGCCTAGGGAACACAGATACGCAGTATTTT. Translated, it gives CASSLGNTDTQYF.

This chain's CDR3 is CASSLRAGGINEQFF. CDR3 sequence (DNA): TGTGCCAGCAGCTTACGAGCGGGGGGAATTAATGAGCAGTTCTTC. V is TRBV7-3 and J is TRBJ2-1, with 9 bases lining up with TRBD2. J lost 7 bases, V lost 2 bases, and 6 bases had no gene match. The V gene's germline CDR1 is SGHTA and CDR2 FQGTGA. There are 15 residues in the CDR3.

There are many counts of this clonotype. The rearrangement links TRBV10-3 to TRBJ1-3, with D possibly being TRBD1 (6 bases). With 5 bases removed from V and 0 bases from J, the gap between germline ends came to 14 bases. This CDR3 has 16 residues. Per the germline V gene, CDR1 is ENHRY and CDR2 is SYGVKD. The CDR3 nucleotides are TGTGCCATCAGTCGGGACATACTCCTCTCTGGAAACACCATATATTTT. Residues: CAISRDILLSGNTIYF.

This clonotype showed up many times. V and J are TRBV7-8 and TRBJ1-5, with a weak D call TRBD1 (6 bases). CDR1 and CDR2 from the germline V gene are SGHVS and FQNEAQ. There are 14 residues in the CDR3. Between the trimmed V and J ends, which lost 5 bases and 6 bases, there was a span of 14 bases. CDR3 protein: CASSPTTGTQPQHF. The CDR3 DNA reads TGTGCCAGCAGCCCTACTACAGGGACTCAGCCCCAGCATTTT.

The chain has TRBV29-1 and TRBJ1-4, with D possibly being TRBD1 (5 bases). Germline CDR1 and CDR2: SQVTM and ANQGSEA. CDR3 length: 14 residues. Trimming left V 6 bases short and J 1 base short, with 12 bases between. The CDR3 sequence is CSVGGSGTNEKLFF. The CDR3 DNA sequence: TGCAGCGTGGGGGGGAGCGGAACTAATGAAAAACTGTTTTTT.

Concerning this clonotype: Its ends do not fully match the called genes, so a read error is possible. The chain carries TRBV2 and TRBJ2-3, with 10 bases that match TRBD2. The germline CDR1 and CDR2 sequences are SNHLY and FYNNEI. The CDR3 contains 18 residues. The CDR3 protein is CTSSPSPQLAGPTETQYF. The CDR3 nucleotides read TGTACCAGCAGCCCCTCGCCCCAACTAGCGGGACCCACAGAGACGCAGTATTTT.

The CDR3 protein is CASSRADGSSYEQYF. CDR3 nucleotide sequence: TGTGCCAGCAGCCGAGCAGACGGGTCCTCCTACGAGCAGTACTTC. The rearrangement joins TRBV4-2 to TRBJ2-7; D remains ambiguous. CDR3 size: 15 residues. Per the germline V gene, CDR1 is LGHNA and CDR2 is YNFKEQ. The germline V and J ends were trimmed by 4 bases and 0 bases, with 13 bases remaining between them.

Ten or more counts support this clonotype. This rearrangement joins TRBV4-2 to TRBJ2-3; D remains ambiguous. The ends were cut back, 2 bases at V and 1 base at J, with 10 bases in the middle. The V gene's germline CDR1 is LGHNA and CDR2 YNFKEQ. CDR3 length equals 15 residues. CDR3 sequence (DNA): TGTGCCAGCAGCCAAATAGAGTATCGCACAGATACGCAGTATTTT. This gives the protein CASSQIEYRTDTQYF.

This clonotype has just a few counts. The chain combines TRBV5-1 with TRBJ1-3, with D tentatively TRBD1 (5 bases). V was trimmed by 6 bases and J by 2 bases, leaving 12 bases between them. The V gene's germline CDR1 is SGHRS and CDR2 YFSETQ. The CDR3 contains 14 residues. CDR3 in DNA: TGCGCCAGCACCGGGGGGGTCGCTGGAAACACCATATATTTT. This translates into CASTGGVAGNTIYF.

This clonotype was observed at least ten times. The genes are TRBV12-3 or TRBV12-4 and TRBJ1-3; D unresolved. V was trimmed by 5 bases and J by 0 bases, leaving 8 bases between them. The CDR3 runs 14 residues. The CDR3 here is CASSHRNSGNTIYF. The CDR3 bases are TGTGCCAGCAGTCATCGGAACTCTGGAAACACCATATATTTT.